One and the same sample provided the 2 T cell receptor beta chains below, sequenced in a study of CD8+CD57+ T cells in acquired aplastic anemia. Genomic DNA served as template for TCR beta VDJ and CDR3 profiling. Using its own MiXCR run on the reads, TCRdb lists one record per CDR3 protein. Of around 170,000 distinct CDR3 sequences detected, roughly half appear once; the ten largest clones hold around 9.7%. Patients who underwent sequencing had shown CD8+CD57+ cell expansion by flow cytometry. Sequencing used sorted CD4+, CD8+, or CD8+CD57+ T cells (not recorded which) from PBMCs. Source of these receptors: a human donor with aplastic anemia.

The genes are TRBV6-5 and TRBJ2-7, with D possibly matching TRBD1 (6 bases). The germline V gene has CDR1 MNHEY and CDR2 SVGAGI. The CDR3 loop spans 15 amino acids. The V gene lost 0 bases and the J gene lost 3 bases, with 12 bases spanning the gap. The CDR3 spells CASSYSHGTNYEQYF. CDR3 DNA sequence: TGTGCCAGCAGTTACTCTCATGGGACAAACTACGAGCAGTACTTC.

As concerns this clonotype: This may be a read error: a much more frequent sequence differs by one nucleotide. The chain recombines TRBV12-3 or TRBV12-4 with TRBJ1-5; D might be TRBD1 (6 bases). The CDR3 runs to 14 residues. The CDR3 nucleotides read TGTGCCAGCGGCAGGGACACTAGCAATCGGCCCCAGCATTTT. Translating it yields CASGRDTSNRPQHF.